What follows are 17 T cell receptor beta chains derived from one specimen sequenced in a study of T cells in localized non-small cell lung cancer. Produced via immunoSEQ multiplex PCR; TCRdb's table is partial and in-frame only. This sample carries 20,000 to 25,000 clones, about nine tenths of them seen once, and the ten largest clones take 6.9%. The material sequenced was peripheral blood, taken before any cancer treatment. These receptors all stem from a woman aged 40-70 years with stage I lung adenocarcinoma.

The genes are TRBV12-5 and TRBJ2-7; D gene uncertain. This CDR3 is built from 15 residues. V lost 0 bases, J lost 3 bases, and 12 bases lay in between. In germline, CDR1 is LGHNT, CDR2 FRNRAP. The CDR3 sequence is CASGLVPKSLYEQYF. DNA of the CDR3: TGTGCTAGTGGTTTGGTACCAAAGAGCCTCTACGAGCAGTACTTC.

The chain carries TRBV10-2 and TRBJ2-7; 9 nucleotides line up with TRBD2. Losses at the gene ends were 10 bases for V and 3 bases for J; bases not matched to a gene: 4. The CDR3 consists of 12 residues. Per the germline V gene, CDR1 is WSHSY and CDR2 is SAAADI. The CDR3 reads CATLAGLYEQYF. Written as DNA, the CDR3 is TGCGCCACTCTAGCGGGACTCTACGAGCAGTACTTC.

The chain employs TRBV15 and TRBJ2-3; TRBD2 matches at 7 bases. Germline V gene sequence: CDR1 LNHNV, CDR2 YYDKDF (reference sequence). This CDR3 contains 16 residues. The V and J ends lost 1 base and 6 bases, in that order; junction bases with no gene match: 10. This CDR3 reads CATSRATSARVDTQYF. DNA of the CDR3: TGTGCCACCAGCAGAGCAACTAGCGCCAGGGTCGATACGCAGTATTTT.

The chain has TRBV15 and TRBJ2-1; D remains unclear. The V end lost 1 base, the J end lost 5 bases, and 9 bases lay between the germline ends. The CDR3 contains 14 residues. Per germline, CDR1 LNHNV and CDR2 YYDKDF (reference sequence). The CDR3 DNA sequence: TGTGCCACCAGCAGAGTAGTTCAGGACAATGAGCAGTTCTTC. Its protein product is CATSRVVQDNEQFF.

The chain links TRBV28 to TRBJ2-5; D not certain. The CDR3 loop spans 15 amino acids. V was cut by 5 bases and J by 1 base, with 14 bases left in between. The germline gives CDR1 MDHEN, CDR2 SYDVKM. The CDR3 sequence: CASSAATAAQETQYF. The CDR3 DNA follows: TGTGCCAGCAGTGCTGCCACAGCAGCCCAAGAGACCCAGTACTTC. Combining the CDR3 with reference TRBV28 and TRBJ2-5 gives the whole variable domain DVKVTQSSRYLVKRTGEKVFLECVQDMDHENMFWYRQDPGLGLRLIYFSYDVKMKEKGDIPEGYSVSREKKERFSLILESASTNQTSMYLCASSAATAAQETQYFGPGTRLLVL.

This clone appeared once. CDR3 loop: CASRISISYGYTF. Here the CDR3 DNA reads TGTGCCAGCAGAATCTCAATTTCCTATGGCTACACCTTC. The rearrangement links TRBV2 to TRBJ1-2; D uncertain. Trimming took 6 bases from V and 4 from J, leaving 12 bases between them. The germline CDR1 and CDR2 sequences are SNHLY and FYNNEI. The CDR3 is made up of 13 amino acids.

This clone is a singleton in its sample. The chain employs TRBV19 and TRBJ2-3; 8 bases line up with TRBD2. The CDR3 spans 13 residues. Germline-derived CDR1 and CDR2 are LNHDA and SQIVND (reference sequence). V lost 6 bases and J lost 5; bases outside the gene matches: 4. CDR3 loop: CASRQREKDTQYF. CDR3 coding DNA: TGTGCCAGTAGGCAGCGGGAGAAAGATACGCAGTATTTT.

The V gene is TRBV10-2, the J gene TRBJ2-7; D is perhaps TRBD1 (5 bases). The CDR3 has 15 amino acids. Germline V lookup: CDR1 WSHSY, CDR2 SAAADI. V lost 0 bases and J 2 bases, leaving 11 bases between the germline ends. In DNA, the CDR3 is TGCGCCAGCAGTGAGTCCGGGTGGGGCACCTACGAGCAGTACTTC. Amino acid sequence: CASSESGWGTYEQYF.

The chain links TRBV7-2 to TRBJ1-2; possibly TRBD1 for D (6 bases). Germline V gene data show CDR1 as SGHTA and CDR2 as FQGNSA. The CDR3 consists of 16 residues. The germline V and J ends were trimmed by 2 bases and 4 bases, with 17 bases remaining between them. CDR3 loop: CASSLRTGSVFYGYTF. DNA of the CDR3: TGTGCCAGCAGCTTACGAACAGGGAGCGTTTTCTATGGCTACACCTTC.

This chain joins TRBV7-6 and TRBJ2-5; possible D gene TRBD1, 6 bases. Trimming shortened V by 5 bases and J by 5 bases, and 12 bases separated the two germline ends. This CDR3 has 13 residues. Germline lookup yields CDR1 SGHVS and CDR2 FNYEAQ. The CDR3 coding sequence is TGTGCCAGCAGCCAGGGGATTAGGGAGACCCAGTACTTC. The encoded protein is CASSQGIRETQYF.

Regarding this clone: One end of the junction fails to match germline, which may point to a read error. This chain connects TRBV7-2 to TRBJ1-1, with 8 bases identical to TRBD1. CDR1 is SGHTA, CDR2 FQGNSA, per germline. The CDR3 is 15 residues long. The CDR3: CASTLQTGANTEAFF. The CDR3 nucleotides are TGTGCCAGCACCTTACAGACAGGGGCAAACACTGAAGCTTTCTTT.

The chain links TRBV6-5 to TRBJ2-6; D ambiguous. V was cut by 9 bases and J by 0 bases, with 9 bases left in between. The CDR3 runs to 14 residues. Germline CDR1 MNHEY, CDR2 SVGAGI. CDR3 sequence reads: CASWVGSGANVLTF. The CDR3 region has the DNA TGTGCCAGTTGGGTCGGCTCTGGGGCCAACGTCCTGACTTTC.

The gene calls are TRBV7-7 and TRBJ2-5; either TRBD1 or TRBD2 may supply D (5 bases each). The CDR3 runs 14 residues. The germline V gene has CDR1 SSHAT and CDR2 FNYEAQ (reference sequence). Trimming removed 1 base at V and 4 bases at J, with 10 bases between. The CDR3 spells CASSLGPGRETQYF. CDR3 sequence (DNA): TGTGCCAGCAGCTTAGGGCCAGGGAGAGAGACCCAGTACTTC.

The chain is built from TRBV5-4 and TRBJ2-2; 11 positions match TRBD2. The CDR3 consists of 16 residues. Germline-derived CDR1 and CDR2 are SGHNT and YYREEE (reference sequence). V was pared by 4 bases and J by 1 base, with 3 bases of the junction left unmatched. The CDR3 sequence: CASSPGTSGNTGELFF. The CDR3 nucleotides are TGTGCCAGCAGCCCGGGGACTAGCGGGAACACCGGGGAGCTGTTTTTT.

This chain joins TRBV6-5 and TRBJ2-7; 7 bases are shared with TRBD2. There are 15 residues in the CDR3. Trimming removed 5 bases from V and 6 bases from J; junction bases left unmatched: 13. CDR1 and CDR2 (germline): MNHEY, SVGAGI. For the CDR3, the DNA is TGTGCCAGCAGTACCCTGATGAGACTAGCAGTCGAGCAGTACTTC. This gives the protein CASSTLMRLAVEQYF.

J is TRBJ1-1 and V is TRBV5-4; 7 bases map to TRBD1. V gave up 0 bases and J gave up 11 bases; unmatched junction bases: 13. Germline V lookup: CDR1 SGHNT, CDR2 YYREEE (reference sequence). The CDR3 runs to 15 residues. CDR3 loop: CASSLARQGGRTAFF. In DNA form, the CDR3 reads TGTGCCAGCAGCTTGGCCCGACAGGGCGGTAGGACGGCTTTCTTT.

The chain uses TRBV4-1 and TRBJ2-6; D gene uncertain. V was shortened by 4 bases and J by 0 bases, with 7 bases between the two germline ends. CDR1 is MGHRA and CDR2 is YSYEKL in the germline V gene. The CDR3 is made up of 15 amino acids. The DNA for the CDR3 is TGCGCCAGCAGCCCTCTGGGCTCTGGGGCCAACGTCCTGACTTTC. It codes for CASSPLGSGANVLTF.